One and the same sample provided the 21 T cell receptor beta chains below, sequenced in a study of CD8 T cells in acute hepatitis C reinfection. Stated time point: naive CD8 control sorted from an acute-time-point sample. The repertoire was sequenced with immunoSEQ multiplex PCR; TCRdb's copy has only in-frame clones and lacks some. This table has tens of thousands of clones, over 75% appearing once. The sample was naive CD8+ T cells from PBMCs. Receptors originate from a woman under 30 who spontaneously cleared hepatitis C infection.

This chain joins TRBV10-2 and TRBJ2-7, with TRBD1 identical over 8 bases. In germline, CDR1 is WSHSY, CDR2 SAAADI. V trimming: 3 bases; J trimming: 2 bases; junction bases outside the gene matches: 6. This CDR3 is built from 15 residues. The CDR3 is CASSDRGQGPYEQYF. DNA for the CDR3: TGCGCCAGCAGTGACCGCGGACAGGGTCCCTACGAGCAGTACTTC.

The genes are TRBV5-8 and TRBJ2-1; the D is unclear. Looked up from germline, CDR1 is SGHTS and CDR2 is YDEGEE. The CDR3 loop spans 11 amino acids. V was clipped by 2 bases and J by 14 bases, with 11 bases between them. The CDR3 is CASSFLYKEFF. In nucleotides, the CDR3 is TGTGCCAGCAGCTTTTTGTATAAGGAGTTCTTC.

The genes are TRBV30 and TRBJ1-2, with D unclear. The germline V gene has CDR1 GTSNPN and CDR2 SVGIG (reference sequence). The V end was cut by 1 base, the J end by 6 bases, with 18 bases between. The CDR3 contains 15 residues. CDR3 DNA: TGTGCCTGGAGTGATTATGGTACTGGGCCTCATGGCTACACCTTC. It encodes CAWSDYGTGPHGYTF.

In this sample, this clone turned up once. The V call is TRBV27, the J call TRBJ2-3; no clear D gene. Germline CDR1 and CDR2: MNHEY and SMNVEV (reference sequence). The CDR3 length is 13 residues. Trimming took off 11 bases at V and 3 bases at J, with 15 bases between the two ends. In DNA, the CDR3 is TGTGCCGTTAGGGCCGGCGGTACAGATACGCAGTATTTT. The encoded protein is CAVRAGGTDTQYF.

V gene TRBV27 combines with J gene TRBJ1-2, with TRBD1 identical over 8 bases. This CDR3 has 15 amino acids. Germline V CDR1 and CDR2: MNHEY, SMNVEV (reference sequence). V dropped 0 bases and J dropped 8; count of bases not matched to a gene: 8. The CDR3 DNA sequence: TGTGCCAGCAGTTTATCGTTCCAGGGGGCCAAGGGCTACACCTTC. Translated: CASSLSFQGAKGYTF.

V gene TRBV5-1 combines with J gene TRBJ2-7, with 8 nucleotides matching TRBD2. J was trimmed by 4 bases and V by 2 bases; bases with no gene match: 14. In germline, CDR1 is SGHRS, CDR2 YFSETQ. The CDR3 covers 17 residues. The CDR3 nucleotides are TGCGCCAGCAGCTTATTGTGGACGCCGGGAGGGAATTACGAGCAGTACTTC. This sequence encodes CASSLLWTPGGNYEQYF. Filled out from reference TRBV5-1 and TRBJ2-7, the complete variable domain reads KAGVTQTPRYLIKTRGQQVTLSCSPISGHRSVSWYQQTPGQGLQFLFEYFSETQRNKGNFPGRFSGRQFSNSRSEMNVSTLELGDSALYLCASSLLWTPGGNYEQYFGPGTRLTVT.

This chain joins TRBV6-6 and TRBJ2-5; D ambiguous. The J call is doubtful: the DNA matches TRBJ2-7 better. The length of the CDR3 is 12 residues. The germline gives CDR1 MNHNY, CDR2 SVGAGI (reference sequence). CDR3 residues: CASSYNSYEQYF. The CDR3 DNA follows: TGTGCCAGCAGTTATAACTCCTACGAGCAGTACTTC.

The rearrangement joins TRBV28 to TRBJ2-1, with 8 bases lining up with TRBD2. This CDR3 region has 12 residues. Germline values: CDR1 MDHEN, CDR2 SYDVKM. With 7 bases clipped from V and 6 bases from J, the junction kept 2 bases outside the gene matches. Written as DNA, the CDR3 is TGTGCCAGCACGACTAGCGCCAATGAGCAGTTCTTC. Encoded protein: CASTTSANEQFF. Full variable domain (outside the CDR3, taken from reference TRBV28 and TRBJ2-1): DVKVTQSSRYLVKRTGEKVFLECVQDMDHENMFWYRQDPGLGLRLIYFSYDVKMKEKGDIPEGYSVSREKKERFSLILESASTNQTSMYLCASTTSANEQFFGPGTRLTVL.

The chain is built from TRBV9 and TRBJ2-1; 8 bases are a match to TRBD1. Germline CDR1 is SGDLS and CDR2 is YYNGEE. V was clipped by 6 bases and J by 7 bases; unmatched bases: 9. The length of the CDR3 is 14 residues. CDR3 coding DNA: TGTGCCAGCAACCTTGGACAGGGACGAAATGAGCAGTTCTTC. Its protein is CASNLGQGRNEQFF.

The sample holds one count of this clone. V gene TRBV14 combines with J gene TRBJ2-5, with 13 bases that match TRBD2. Per the germline V gene, CDR1 is SGHDN and CDR2 is FVKESK. CDR3 length: 16 residues. With 4 bases clipped from V and 6 bases from J, the junction kept 8 bases outside the gene matches. The CDR3 sequence is CASSRTSGRAVKTQYF. CDR3 nucleotides: TGTGCCAGCAGCCGTACTAGCGGGAGGGCGGTAAAGACCCAGTACTTC.

The chain employs TRBV9 and TRBJ2-7, with D perhaps matching TRBD1 (5 bases). The CDR3 has 15 residues. Germline V lookup: CDR1 SGDLS, CDR2 YYNGEE. The V and J ends lost 0 bases and 4 bases respectively, with 14 bases between them. The CDR3 DNA follows: TGTGCCAGCAGCGTAGGGGCAGGGTTTCTGTACGAGCAGTACTTC. As protein: CASSVGAGFLYEQYF.

The chain employs TRBV19 and TRBJ2-1; D unresolved. Germline assignment: CDR1 LNHDA and CDR2 SQIVND (reference sequence). Deletions cut 1 base from V and 5 bases from J, with 3 bases between. The CDR3 covers 12 residues. CDR3 in DNA: TGTGCCAGTAGTATAGCCAACAATGAGCAGTTCTTC. Amino acid sequence: CASSIANNEQFF. The variable domain in full, with the rest retrieved from reference TRBV19 and TRBJ2-1, is DGGITQSPKYLFRKEGQNVTLSCEQNLNHDAMYWYRQDPGQGLRLIYYSQIVNDFQKGDIAEGYSVSREKKESFPLTVTSAQKNPTAFYLCASSIANNEQFFGPGTRLTVL.

The chain recombines TRBV6-5 with TRBJ2-5; the D is unclear. From germline, CDR1 is MNHEY and CDR2 SVGAGI. There are 14 residues in the CDR3. Trimming cost V 10 bases and J 4 bases, with 19 bases left between them. CDR3 DNA: TGTGCCACCCAGACGACCCCGGGTGGAGAGACCCAGTACTTC. It yields the protein CATQTTPGGETQYF.

CDR3 nucleotides: TGTGCCAGCAGCTTAGCGGTAGGGATCTTCCAGCCCCAGCATTTT. Encoded protein: CASSLAVGIFQPQHF. V and J are TRBV7-9 and TRBJ1-5, with no clear D. The germline V gene encodes CDR1 SEHNR and CDR2 FQNEAQ (reference sequence). This CDR3 is built from 15 residues. V lost 0 bases and J 7 bases, leaving 13 bases between the germline ends.

This chain connects TRBV5-1 to TRBJ1-4; D is unresolved. Trimming took 5 bases from V and 0 from J, leaving 5 bases between them. This CDR3 spans 13 amino acids. CDR1 and CDR2 from the germline V gene are SGHRS and YFSETQ. CDR3 sequence (DNA): TGCGCCAGCAGAGCTACAACTAATGAAAAACTGTTTTTT. It codes for CASRATTNEKLFF.

This clone was picked up one time. The rearrangement uses TRBV27 and TRBJ2-5, with 7 bases that match TRBD1. V was clipped by 4 bases and J by 6 bases; unmatched bases: 11. From germline, CDR1 is MNHEY and CDR2 SMNVEV (reference sequence). The CDR3 length is 15 residues. The CDR3 DNA reads TGTGCCAGCAGTTCCCCGGGACAGATAACACAGACCCAGTACTTC. It codes for CASSSPGQITQTQYF.

In this sample, this clone turned up a few times. V gene TRBV18 combines with J gene TRBJ1-1; D not certain. Trimming removed 3 bases from V and 4 bases from J, with 3 bases in between. CDR3 length: 11 amino acids. Germline assignment: CDR1 KGHSH and CDR2 LQKENI. The DNA for the CDR3 is TGTGCCAGCTCACCGAGCACTGAAGCTTTCTTT. As protein: CASSPSTEAFF.

The V gene is TRBV4-2, the J gene TRBJ1-6, with 9 bases identical to TRBD1. The germline V gene has CDR1 LGHNA and CDR2 YNFKEQ. The CDR3 totals 16 residues. J lost 14 bases, V lost 3 bases, and 14 bases had no gene match. The DNA for the CDR3 is TGTGCCAGCAGCCACGACCCCGGGACAGGGAGCAGGGCCCTCCACTTT. Residues: CASSHDPGTGSRALHF.

Here the CDR3 reads CASSHGTKIYNEQFF. In nucleotides, the CDR3 is TGTGCCAGCTCACACGGGACTAAAATCTACAATGAGCAGTTCTTC. This chain connects TRBV18 to TRBJ2-1, with 7 bases matching TRBD2. The CDR3 runs 15 residues. Germline V gene sequence: CDR1 KGHSH, CDR2 LQKENI. Unmatched junction bases numbered 6, after V lost 4 bases and J lost 3 bases.

J is TRBJ2-2 and V is TRBV5-6; D may be TRBD2 (7 bases). This CDR3 region has 15 residues. V lost 0 bases and J lost 6, with 12 bases in between. CDR1 and CDR2 from the germline V gene are SGHDT and YYEEEE. CDR3 sequence: CASSLVGGGAGELFF. The CDR3 coding sequence is TGTGCCAGCAGCTTGGTGGGAGGGGGAGCCGGGGAGCTGTTTTTT.

V and J are TRBV7-6 and TRBJ1-5; D remains unclear. Germline values: CDR1 SGHVS, CDR2 FNYEAQ. There are 15 residues in the CDR3. V was cut by 2 bases and J by 5 bases, with 13 bases left in between. DNA for the CDR3: TGTGCCAGCAGCTTATATGCGGGTCCCCATCAGCCCCAGCATTTT. Protein sequence: CASSLYAGPHQPQHF.